These T cell receptor beta chains were read from a single sample in a study of blood T cell repertoires in COVID-19. TCRdb keeps only in-frame clones here, not all; method: immunoSEQ multiplex PCR. The profile shows approximately 58,000 clones, around 80% of them singletons. The sample was peripheral blood. Every receptor here comes from a woman in her fifties or sixties with acute or convalescent COVID-19. CDR3s include the opening cysteine and the closing phenylalanine or tryptophan. A D gene is named only where the DNA matches it firmly. Rows give clone size only sometimes, using once, few, many, or a class for an expanded clone.

D: .
size: .
V: TRBV10-3
J: TRBJ1-5
CDR3: CAISVRVEDSPQHF
DNA: TGTGCCATCAGTGTTAGGGTGGAGGATTCGCCCCAGCATTTT

D: TRBD1
size: once
V: TRBV18
J: TRBJ2-2
CDR3: CASSPGTVGTGELFF
DNA: TGTGCCAGCTCACCGGGGACAGTGGGCACCGGGGAGCTGTTTTTT

D: .
size: .
V: TRBV19
J: TRBJ1-1
CDR3: CASEDLGGAMNTEAFF
DNA: TGTGCCAGCGAAGATTTAGGGGGGGCCATGAACACTGAAGCTTTCTTT

D: TRBD1
size: .
V: TRBV3-1/TRBV3-2
J: TRBJ2-1
CDR3: CASSPEGPGGYNEQFF
DNA: TGTGCCAGCAGCCCTGAAGGTCCAGGGGGCTACAATGAGCAGTTCTTC

D: .
size: .
V: TRBV6-5
J: TRBJ1-1
CDR3: CASTMGGLNTEAFF
DNA: TGTGCCAGCACCATGGGGGGGTTGAACACTGAAGCTTTCTTT

D: .
size: once
V: TRBV27
J: TRBJ2-3
CDR3: CASSQLGLGGGHSNTQYF
DNA: TGTGCCAGCAGTCAACTCGGTTTAGGGGGGGGCCACTCGAATACGCAGTATTTT

D: .
size: .
V: TRBV7-7
J: TRBJ2-3
CDR3: CASSPLAGMTDTQYF
DNA: TGTGCCAGCAGCCCATTGGCGGGAATGACAGATACGCAGTATTTT

D: .
size: .
V: TRBV9
J: TRBJ2-3
CDR3: CASSVEGGWLTDTQYF
DNA: TGTGCCAGCAGCGTAGAAGGGGGATGGTTGACAGATACGCAGTATTTT

D: TRBD1
size: .
V: TRBV2
J: TRBJ1-2
CDR3: CASSETGRSSGYTF
DNA: TGTGCCAGCAGTGAGACAGGGAGGTCATCTGGCTACACCTTC

D: TRBD1
size: .
V: TRBV5-1
J: TRBJ2-5
CDR3: CASSLEGARGETQYF
DNA: TGCGCCAGCAGCTTGGAGGGGGCCCGGGGAGAGACCCAGTACTTC

D: .
size: .
V: TRBV24-1
J: TRBJ1-1
CDR3: CATQGSGGTEAFF
DNA: TGTGCCACTCAAGGGTCGGGGGGCACTGAAGCTTTCTTT

D: .
size: .
V: TRBV5-1
J: TRBJ1-2
CDR3: CASTTAGAYGYTF
DNA: TGCGCCAGCACCACCGCAGGGGCCTATGGCTACACCTTC

D: .
size: .
V: TRBV3-1/TRBV3-2
J: TRBJ1-1
CDR3: CASSQDSQGGTEAFF
DNA: TGTGCCAGCAGCCAAGATTCACAAGGAGGCACTGAAGCTTTCTTT

D: TRBD1
size: .
V: TRBV10-3
J: TRBJ2-6
CDR3: CATDAGQGTGANVLTF
DNA: TGTGCCACTGACGCGGGACAGGGGACTGGGGCCAACGTCCTGACTTTC

D: TRBD1
size: .
V: TRBV9
J: TRBJ1-1
CDR3: CASSVSGGTEAFF
DNA: TGTGCCAGCAGCGTATCAGGGGGGACTGAAGCTTTCTTT

D: .
size: .
V: TRBV3-1/TRBV3-2
J: TRBJ1-5
CDR3: CASSPSVGGGNQPQHF
DNA: TGTGCCAGCAGCCCCTCCGTGGGGGGAGGCAATCAGCCCCAGCATTTT

D: .
size: .
V: TRBV29-1
J: TRBJ2-5
CDR3: CSVGSVETQYF
DNA: TGCAGCGTTGGTTCTGTGGAGACCCAGTACTTC

D: .
size: .
V: TRBV29-1
J: TRBJ1-1
CDR3: CSVEQVTVGLTEAFF
DNA: TGCAGCGTTGAACAGGTGACAGTAGGGCTCACTGAAGCTTTCTTT

D: .
size: .
V: TRBV5-6
J: TRBJ1-2
CDR3: CASGHRLVGYGYTF
DNA: TGTGCCAGCGGCCACAGGTTGGTTGGGTATGGCTACACCTTC

D: TRBD1
size: .
V: TRBV5-1
J: TRBJ1-1
CDR3: CASSYAGGTLNTEAFF
DNA: TGCGCCAGCAGCTACGCAGGGGGTACCTTGAACACTGAAGCTTTCTTT

D: TRBD1
size: once
V: TRBV7-6
J: TRBJ2-7
CDR3: CASSLGTGVGYEQYF
DNA: TGTGCCAGCAGCTTAGGTACAGGGGTAGGGTACGAGCAGTACTTC

D: TRBD1
size: .
V: TRBV30
J: TRBJ1-2
CDR3: CAWRDRGRYGYTF
DNA: TGTGCCTGGCGGGACAGGGGGAGGTATGGCTACACCTTC

D: .
size: .
V: TRBV7-2
J: TRBJ1-2
CDR3: CASSPKRGYTF
DNA: TGTGCCAGCAGCCCCAAGAGGGGCTACACCTTC

D: .
size: .
V: TRBV6-5
J: TRBJ1-2
CDR3: CASSNQRPGDYGYTF
DNA: TGTGCCAGCAGTAACCAGCGGCCCGGGGACTATGGCTACACCTTC

D: .
size: .
V: TRBV5-1
J: TRBJ1-2
CDR3: CASSLEWEDGYTF
DNA: TGCGCCAGCAGCTTAGAGTGGGAGGATGGCTACACCTTC

D: TRBD1
size: .
V: TRBV6-5
J: TRBJ1-5
CDR3: CASTKGQEPQPQHF
DNA: TGTGCCAGCACCAAGGGACAGGAGCCTCAGCCCCAGCATTTT

D: .
size: .
V: TRBV12-3/TRBV12-4
J: TRBJ1-6
CDR3: CASSSTPHPLHF
DNA: TGTGCCAGCAGCTCGACACCTCACCCCCTCCACTTT

D: .
size: .
V: TRBV4-2
J: TRBJ1-2
CDR3: CASGEGVLYGYTF
DNA: TGTGCCAGCGGAGAGGGGGTACTCTATGGCTACACCTTC